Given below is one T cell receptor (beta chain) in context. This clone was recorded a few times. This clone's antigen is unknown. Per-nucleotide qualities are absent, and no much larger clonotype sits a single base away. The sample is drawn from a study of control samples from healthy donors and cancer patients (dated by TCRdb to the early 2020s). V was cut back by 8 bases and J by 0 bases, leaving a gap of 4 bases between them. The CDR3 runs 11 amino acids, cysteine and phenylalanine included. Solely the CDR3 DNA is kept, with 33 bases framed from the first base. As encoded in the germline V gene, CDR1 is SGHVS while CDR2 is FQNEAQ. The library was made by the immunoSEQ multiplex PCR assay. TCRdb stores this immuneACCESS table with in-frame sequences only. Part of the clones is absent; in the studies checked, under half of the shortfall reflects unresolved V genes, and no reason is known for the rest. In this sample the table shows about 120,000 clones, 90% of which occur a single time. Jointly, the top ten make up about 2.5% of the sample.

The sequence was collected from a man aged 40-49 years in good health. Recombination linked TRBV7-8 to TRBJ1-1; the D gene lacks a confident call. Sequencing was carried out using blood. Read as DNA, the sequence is TGTGCCAGCTCCCTGAACACTGAAGCTTTCTTT. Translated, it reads CASSLNTEAFF.